This T cell receptor (beta chain) was retrieved from a study of shared T cell receptors in the human thymus. Assay: immunoSEQ multiplex PCR; the TCRdb copy retains only in-frame clones and omits some. Found here are hundreds of thousands of clones, approximately 80% of them singletons; the top ten hold 0.01% to 0.015%. CDR3 length: 13 amino acids. Looked up from germline, CDR1 is LNHDA and CDR2 is SQIVND (reference sequence). The V gene lost 8 bases and the J gene lost 0 bases, with 7 bases spanning the gap. These sequences were also reported in another study, on human thymus T cells.

The sequence derives from a boy under two years old with a congenital heart defect. Sequenced material: thymocytes. This chain joins TRBV19 and TRBJ2-2; no clear D. The CDR3 nucleotides are TGTGCCAGTCAGGCCCCGAACACCGGGGAGCTGTTTTTT. As protein: CASQAPNTGELFF.